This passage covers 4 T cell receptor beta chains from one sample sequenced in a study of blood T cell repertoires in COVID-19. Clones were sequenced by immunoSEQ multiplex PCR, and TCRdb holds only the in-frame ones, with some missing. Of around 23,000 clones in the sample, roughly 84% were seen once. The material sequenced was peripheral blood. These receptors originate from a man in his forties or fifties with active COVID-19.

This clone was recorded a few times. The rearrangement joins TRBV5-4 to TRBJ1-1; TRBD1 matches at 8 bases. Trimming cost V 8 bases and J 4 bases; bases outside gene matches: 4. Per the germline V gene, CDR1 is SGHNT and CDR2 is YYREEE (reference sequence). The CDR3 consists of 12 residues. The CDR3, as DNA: TGTGCCAGTGAAACAGGGGGCACTGAAGCTTTCTTT. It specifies CASETGGTEAFF.

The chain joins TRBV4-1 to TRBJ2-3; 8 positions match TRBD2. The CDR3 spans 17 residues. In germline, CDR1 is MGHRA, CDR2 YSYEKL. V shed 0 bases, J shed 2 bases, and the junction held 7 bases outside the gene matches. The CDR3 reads CASSQDSGAGVTDTQYF. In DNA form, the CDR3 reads TGCGCCAGCAGCCAAGATTCGGGAGCGGGAGTCACAGATACGCAGTATTTT.

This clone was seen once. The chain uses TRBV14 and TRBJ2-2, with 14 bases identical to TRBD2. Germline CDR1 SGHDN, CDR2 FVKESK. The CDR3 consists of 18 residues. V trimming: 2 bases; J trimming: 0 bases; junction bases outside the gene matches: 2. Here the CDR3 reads CASSQLGLAGANTGELFF. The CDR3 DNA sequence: TGTGCCAGCAGCCAATTGGGACTAGCGGGGGCGAACACCGGGGAGCTGTTTTTT. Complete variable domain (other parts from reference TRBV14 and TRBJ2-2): EAGVTQFPSHSVIEKGQTVTLRCDPISGHDNLYWYRRVMGKEIKFLLHFVKESKQDESGMPNNRFLAERTGGTYSTLKVQPAELEDSGVYFCASSQLGLAGANTGELFFGEGSRLTVL.

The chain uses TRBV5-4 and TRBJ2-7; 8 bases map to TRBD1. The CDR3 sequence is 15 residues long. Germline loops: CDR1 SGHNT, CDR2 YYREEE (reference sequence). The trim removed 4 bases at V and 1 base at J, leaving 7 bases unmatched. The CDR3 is CASSPDRVFSYEQYV. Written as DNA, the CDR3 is TGTGCCAGCAGCCCGGACAGGGTTTTTTCCTACGAGCAGTACGTC.